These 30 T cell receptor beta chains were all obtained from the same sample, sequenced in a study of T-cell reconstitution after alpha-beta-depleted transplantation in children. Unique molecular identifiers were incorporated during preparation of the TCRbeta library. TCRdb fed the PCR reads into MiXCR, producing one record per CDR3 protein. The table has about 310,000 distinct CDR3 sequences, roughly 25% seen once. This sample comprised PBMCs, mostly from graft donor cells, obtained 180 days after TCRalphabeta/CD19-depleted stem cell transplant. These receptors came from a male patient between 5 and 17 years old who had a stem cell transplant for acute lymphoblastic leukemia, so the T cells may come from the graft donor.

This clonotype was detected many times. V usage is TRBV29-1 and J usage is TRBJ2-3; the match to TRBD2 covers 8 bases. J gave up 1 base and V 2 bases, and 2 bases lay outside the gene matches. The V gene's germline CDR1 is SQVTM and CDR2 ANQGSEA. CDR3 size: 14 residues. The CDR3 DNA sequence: TGCAGCGTTGAAAAACTAGCGGGCACAGATACGCAGTATTTT. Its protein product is CSVEKLAGTDTQYF.

CDR3 in amino acids: CASSLVGVTGVTGELFF. CDR3 nucleotide sequence: TGTGCCAGCAGCTTAGTAGGGGTAACAGGGGTCACCGGGGAGCTGTTTTTT. The V and J genes are TRBV11-2 and TRBJ2-2; TRBD1 agrees at 7 bases. The CDR3 extends over 17 amino acids. V shed 1 base, J shed 4 bases, and the junction held 9 bases outside the gene matches. Germline V gene data show CDR1 as SGHAT and CDR2 as FQNNGV.

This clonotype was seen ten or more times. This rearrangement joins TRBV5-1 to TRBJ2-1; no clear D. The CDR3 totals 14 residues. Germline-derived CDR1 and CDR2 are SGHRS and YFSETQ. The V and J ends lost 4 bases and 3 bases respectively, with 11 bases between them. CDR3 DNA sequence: TGCGCCAGCAGCCCTGTGACTCTCTACAATGAGCAGTTCTTC. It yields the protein CASSPVTLYNEQFF.

The CDR3 nucleotides read TGTGCCAGCAGGTCGGAGGGAAACACGTTTGTTGGAGAGCAGTACTTC. It is translated as CASRSEGNTFVGEQYF. The V and J genes are TRBV7-9 and TRBJ2-7; TRBD2 might be the D (6 bases). The V and J ends lost 6 bases and 7 bases respectively, with 25 bases between them. Germline values: CDR1 SEHNR, CDR2 FQNEAQ (reference sequence). CDR3 size: 16 residues.

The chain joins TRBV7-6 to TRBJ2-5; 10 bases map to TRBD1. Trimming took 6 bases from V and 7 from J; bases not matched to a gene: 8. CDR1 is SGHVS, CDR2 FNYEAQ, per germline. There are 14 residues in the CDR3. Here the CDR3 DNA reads TGTGCCAGCAGGTCGGGACAGGGGTTACGGACCCAGTACTTC. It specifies CASRSGQGLRTQYF.

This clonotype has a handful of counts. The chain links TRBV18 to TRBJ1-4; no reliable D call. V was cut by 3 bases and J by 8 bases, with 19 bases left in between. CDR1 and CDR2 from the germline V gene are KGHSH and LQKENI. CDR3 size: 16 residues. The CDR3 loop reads CASSPNGRADPEKLFF. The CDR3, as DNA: TGTGCCAGCTCACCTAACGGAAGGGCAGATCCGGAAAAACTGTTTTTT.

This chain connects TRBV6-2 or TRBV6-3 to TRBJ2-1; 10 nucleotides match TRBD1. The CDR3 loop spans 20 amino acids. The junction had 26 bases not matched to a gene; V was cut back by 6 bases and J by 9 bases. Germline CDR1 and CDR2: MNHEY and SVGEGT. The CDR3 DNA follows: TGTGCCAGCAGGCCTCTGCCCGGGACAGGGGCGTGGGAGGGCCGGAGTGAGCAGTTCTTC. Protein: CASRPLPGTGAWEGRSEQFF.

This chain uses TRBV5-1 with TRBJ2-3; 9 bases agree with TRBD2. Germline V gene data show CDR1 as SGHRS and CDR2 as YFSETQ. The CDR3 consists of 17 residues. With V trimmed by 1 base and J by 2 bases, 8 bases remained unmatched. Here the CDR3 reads CASSLWIAGVSTDTQYF. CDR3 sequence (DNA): TGCGCCAGCAGCTTGTGGATAGCGGGAGTTTCCACAGATACGCAGTATTTT. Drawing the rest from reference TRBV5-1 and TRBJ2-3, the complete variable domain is KAGVTQTPRYLIKTRGQQVTLSCSPISGHRSVSWYQQTPGQGLQFLFEYFSETQRNKGNFPGRFSGRQFSNSRSEMNVSTLELGDSALYLCASSLWIAGVSTDTQYFGPGTRLTVL.

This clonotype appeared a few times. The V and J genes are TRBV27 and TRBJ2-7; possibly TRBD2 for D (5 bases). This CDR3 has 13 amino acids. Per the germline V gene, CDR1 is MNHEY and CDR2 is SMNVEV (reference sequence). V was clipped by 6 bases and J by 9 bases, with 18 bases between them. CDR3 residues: CASRSGNALGQYF. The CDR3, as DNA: TGTGCCAGCAGGTCGGGAAACGCGTTGGGGCAGTACTTC.

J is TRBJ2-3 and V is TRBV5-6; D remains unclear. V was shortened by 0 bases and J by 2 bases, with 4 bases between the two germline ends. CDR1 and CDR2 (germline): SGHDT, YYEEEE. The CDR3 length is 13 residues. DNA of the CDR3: TGTGCCAGCAGCTTGGACGTCACAGATACGCAGTATTTT. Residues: CASSLDVTDTQYF.

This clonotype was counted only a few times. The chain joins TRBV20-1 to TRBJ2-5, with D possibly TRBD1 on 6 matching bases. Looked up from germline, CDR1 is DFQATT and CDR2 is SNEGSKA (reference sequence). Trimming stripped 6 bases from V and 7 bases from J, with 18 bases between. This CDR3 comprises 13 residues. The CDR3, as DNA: TGCAGTGCCCAAAGGGGGATAGACGGGACCCAGTACTTC. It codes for CSAQRGIDGTQYF.

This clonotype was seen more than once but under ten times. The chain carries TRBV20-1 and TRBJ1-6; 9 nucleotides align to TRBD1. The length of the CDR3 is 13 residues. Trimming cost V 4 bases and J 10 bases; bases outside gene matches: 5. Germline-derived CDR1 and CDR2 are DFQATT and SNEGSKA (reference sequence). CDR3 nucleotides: TGCAGTGCTAAAGGACAGGGGCTCTCACCCCTCCACTTT. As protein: CSAKGQGLSPLHF.

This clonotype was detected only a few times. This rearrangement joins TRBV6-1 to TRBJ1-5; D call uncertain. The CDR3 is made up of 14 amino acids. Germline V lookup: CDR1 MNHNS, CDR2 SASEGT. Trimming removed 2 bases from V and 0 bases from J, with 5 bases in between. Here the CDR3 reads CASSESISNQPQHF. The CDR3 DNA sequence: TGTGCCAGCAGTGAAAGCATTAGCAATCAGCCCCAGCATTTT.

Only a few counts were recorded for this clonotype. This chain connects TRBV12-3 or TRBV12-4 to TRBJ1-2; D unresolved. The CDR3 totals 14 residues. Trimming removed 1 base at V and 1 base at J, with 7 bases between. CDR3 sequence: CASSLGGVNYGYTF. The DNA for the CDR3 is TGTGCCAGCAGTTTAGGAGGCGTTAACTATGGCTACACCTTC.

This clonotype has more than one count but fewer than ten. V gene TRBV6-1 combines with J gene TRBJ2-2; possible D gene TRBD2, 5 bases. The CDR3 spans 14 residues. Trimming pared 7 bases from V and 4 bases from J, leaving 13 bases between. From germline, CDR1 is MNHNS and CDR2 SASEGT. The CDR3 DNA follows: TGTGCCAGCACCTCGCTAGCTATCACCGGGGAGCTGTTTTTT. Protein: CASTSLAITGELFF.

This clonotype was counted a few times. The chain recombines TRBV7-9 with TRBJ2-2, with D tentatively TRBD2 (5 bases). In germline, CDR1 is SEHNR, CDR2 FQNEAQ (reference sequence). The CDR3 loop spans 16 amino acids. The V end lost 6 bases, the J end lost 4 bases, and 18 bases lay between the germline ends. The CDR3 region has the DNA TGTGCCAGCAGTCCAGTGCCCACGGGGAGCACCGGGGAGCTGTTTTTT. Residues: CASSPVPTGSTGELFF.

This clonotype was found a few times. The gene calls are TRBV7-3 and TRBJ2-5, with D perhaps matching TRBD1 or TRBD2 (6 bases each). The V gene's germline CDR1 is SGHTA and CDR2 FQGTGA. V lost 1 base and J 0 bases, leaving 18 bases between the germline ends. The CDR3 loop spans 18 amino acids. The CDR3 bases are TGTGCCAGCAGCTTAAGAGGGGGACTGTACGGCTACCAAGAGACCCAGTACTTC. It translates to CASSLRGGLYGYQETQYF. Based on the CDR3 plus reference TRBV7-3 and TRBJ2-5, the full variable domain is GAGVSQTPSNKVTEKGKYVELRCDPISGHTALYWYRQSLGQGPEFLIYFQGTGAADDSGLPNDRFFAVRPEGSVSTLKIQRTERGDSAVYLCASSLRGGLYGYQETQYFGPGTRLLVL.

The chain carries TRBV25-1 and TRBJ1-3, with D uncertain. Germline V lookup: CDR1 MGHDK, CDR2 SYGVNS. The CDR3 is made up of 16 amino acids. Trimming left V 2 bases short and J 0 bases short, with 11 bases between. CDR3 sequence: CASSEASYSSGNTIYF. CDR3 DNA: TGTGCCAGCAGTGAAGCTAGCTACTCCTCTGGAAACACCATATATTTT.

The CDR3 bases are TGTGCCAGCAGCTGGTGGAGCCAGCCCCAGCATTTT. Protein sequence: CASSWWSQPQHF. The rearrangement links TRBV7-9 to TRBJ1-5, with no clear D. This CDR3 comprises 12 residues. From germline, CDR1 is SEHNR and CDR2 FQNEAQ (reference sequence). Trimming took off 4 bases at V and 7 bases at J, with 8 bases between the two ends.

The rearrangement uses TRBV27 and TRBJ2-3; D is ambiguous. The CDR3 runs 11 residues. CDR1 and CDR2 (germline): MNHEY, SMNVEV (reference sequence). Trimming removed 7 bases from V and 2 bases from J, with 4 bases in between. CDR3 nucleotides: TGTGCCAGCATTTCCACAGATACGCAGTATTTT. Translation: CASISTDTQYF.

CDR3 DNA sequence: TGTGCCAGCCTACGAATCCACCGGGACACTCGTAGGTCCTACAATGAGCAGTTCTTC. Translating it yields CASLRIHRDTRRSYNEQFF. The V call is TRBV14, the J call TRBJ2-1, with TRBD1 as a possible D gene (6 bases). With 8 bases removed from V and 1 base from J, the gap between germline ends came to 27 bases. This CDR3 is built from 19 residues. CDR1 SGHDN and CDR2 FVKESK come from the germline V gene. Complete variable domain (other parts from reference TRBV14 and TRBJ2-1): EAGVTQFPSHSVIEKGQTVTLRCDPISGHDNLYWYRRVMGKEIKFLLHFVKESKQDESGMPNNRFLAERTGGTYSTLKVQPAELEDSGVYFCASLRIHRDTRRSYNEQFFGPGTRLTVL.

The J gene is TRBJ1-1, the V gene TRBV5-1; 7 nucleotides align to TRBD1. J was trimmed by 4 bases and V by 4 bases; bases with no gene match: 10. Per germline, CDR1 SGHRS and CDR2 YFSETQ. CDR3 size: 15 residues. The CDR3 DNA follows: TGCGCCAGCAGCCGGACAGGCTTATACGGCACTGAAGCTTTCTTT. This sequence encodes CASSRTGLYGTEAFF.

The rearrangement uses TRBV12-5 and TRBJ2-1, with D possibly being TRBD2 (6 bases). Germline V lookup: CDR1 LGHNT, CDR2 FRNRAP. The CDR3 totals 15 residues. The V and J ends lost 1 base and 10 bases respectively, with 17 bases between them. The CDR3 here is CASGLAVADLGEQFF. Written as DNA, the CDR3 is TGTGCTAGTGGTTTGGCGGTAGCGGACTTGGGGGAGCAGTTCTTC.

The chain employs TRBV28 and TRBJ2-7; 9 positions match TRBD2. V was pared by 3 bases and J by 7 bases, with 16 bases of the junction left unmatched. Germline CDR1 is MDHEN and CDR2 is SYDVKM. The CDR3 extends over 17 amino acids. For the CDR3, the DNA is TGTGCCAGCAGTTTCAGCGGTAGCGGGAGCCAGCGGGGGGAGCAGTACTTC. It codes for CASSFSGSGSQRGEQYF.

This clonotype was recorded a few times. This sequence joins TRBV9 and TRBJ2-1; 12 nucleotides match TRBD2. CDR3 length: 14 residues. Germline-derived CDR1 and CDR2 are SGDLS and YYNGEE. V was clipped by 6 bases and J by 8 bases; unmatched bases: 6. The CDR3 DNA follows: TGTGCCAGCACCCTAGCGGGAGGGATCGATGAGCAGTTCTTC. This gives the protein CASTLAGGIDEQFF.

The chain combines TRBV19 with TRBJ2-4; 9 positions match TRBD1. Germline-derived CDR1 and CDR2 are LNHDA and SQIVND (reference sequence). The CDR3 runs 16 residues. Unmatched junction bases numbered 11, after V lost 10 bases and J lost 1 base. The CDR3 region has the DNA TGTGCCACTGGACACCGGGACAGGGTTGCCAAAAACATTCAGTACTTC. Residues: CATGHRDRVAKNIQYF.

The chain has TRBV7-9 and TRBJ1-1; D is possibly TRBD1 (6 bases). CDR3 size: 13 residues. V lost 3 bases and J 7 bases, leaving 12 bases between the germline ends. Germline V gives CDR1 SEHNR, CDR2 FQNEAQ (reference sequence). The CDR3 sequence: CASSFRGTFEAFF. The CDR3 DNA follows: TGTGCCAGCAGCTTCAGGGGCACCTTTGAAGCTTTCTTT. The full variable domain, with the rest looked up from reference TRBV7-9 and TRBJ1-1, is DTGVSQNPRHKITKRGQNVTFRCDPISEHNRLYWYRQTLGQGPEFLTYFQNEAQLEKSRLLSDRFSAERPKGSFSTLEIQRTEQGDSAMYLCASSFRGTFEAFFGQGTRLTVV.

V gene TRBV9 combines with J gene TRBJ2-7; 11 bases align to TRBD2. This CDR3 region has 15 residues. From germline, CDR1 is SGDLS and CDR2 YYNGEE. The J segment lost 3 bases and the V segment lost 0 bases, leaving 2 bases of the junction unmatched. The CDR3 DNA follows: TGTGCCAGCAGCGTAGGACTAGCGGGATACTACGAGCAGTACTTC. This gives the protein CASSVGLAGYYEQYF.

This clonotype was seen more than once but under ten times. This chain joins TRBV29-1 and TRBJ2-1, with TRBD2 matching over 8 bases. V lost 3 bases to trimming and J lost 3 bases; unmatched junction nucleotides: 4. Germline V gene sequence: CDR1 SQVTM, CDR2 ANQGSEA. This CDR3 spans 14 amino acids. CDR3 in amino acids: CSVEGGRIYNEQFF. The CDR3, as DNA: TGCAGCGTTGAGGGCGGGAGGATCTACAATGAGCAGTTCTTC.

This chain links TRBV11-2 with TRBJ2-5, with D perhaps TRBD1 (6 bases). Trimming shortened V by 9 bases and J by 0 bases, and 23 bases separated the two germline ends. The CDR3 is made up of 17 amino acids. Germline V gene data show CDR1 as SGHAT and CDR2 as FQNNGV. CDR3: CARSRGYGQLYQETQYF. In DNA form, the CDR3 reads TGTGCCAGAAGCCGAGGGTACGGACAGCTTTACCAAGAGACCCAGTACTTC. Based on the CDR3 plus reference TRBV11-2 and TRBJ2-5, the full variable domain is EAGVAQSPRYKIIEKRQSVAFWCNPISGHATLYWYQQILGQGPKLLIQFQNNGVVDDSQLPKDRFSAERLKGVDSTLKIQPAKLEDSAVYLCARSRGYGQLYQETQYFGPGTRLLVL.